This T cell receptor beta chain was identified in a study of T cell responses to AZD1222 COVID-19 vaccine (TCRdb year 2021). Turning to the overall study: AZD1222 recipients given second doses at about 4 weeks or at about 12 weeks were pooled, since spike-specific TCR depth and breadth were not found to differ between the two schedules. TCR sequencing covered some 240 trial participants: 200 to 220 given two doses of AZD1222 and approximately 26 given two doses of MenACWY control vaccine. Enrollment into the trials was organized by age into subgroups of 18-55, 56-69 and 70-plus years, and those subgroups contained roughly 140, 27 and 60 TCR-sequenced participants, respectively. The paper as a whole reports these results and caveats: Reportedly, almost half of the unique spike-specific TCRs recognized epitopes lying outside the regions that are mutated in the B.1.351 and B.1.1.7 variants. After two AZD1222 doses, spike-specific TCR breadth and depth were significantly higher than at day 0 and than in MenACWY recipients. Participants were mostly white British, with more females than males. The authors suggested clonal diversity may have been underestimated. Only a handful of AZD1222 recipients were SARS-CoV-2 seropositive at baseline, limiting conclusions about previously exposed vaccinees. No day 14 peak-response samples were available, so repertoires were characterized only after the peak T cell response. The whole spike protein was spanned by vaccine-associated CD4 TCRs, and dominant responses were seen in regions 160-218 and 743-854. The 56-69-year group was small, and its depth increase did not reach significance, likely because of low power.

Sequences KGHSH (CDR1) and LQKENI (CDR2) are obtained from the germline V gene. V is shortened by 5 bases, J by 0 bases, and the region joining them spans 5 bases. Taken from cysteine to phenylalanine, the CDR3 has 12 residues. Kept here is only the CDR3 DNA, which spans 36 bases and is read in frame from base 1. The label giving this sample's time point can be read as: baseline before first vaccination. Vaccinee samples came from UK trials COV001 and COV002, including a single-blind randomized controlled phase 2/3 trial of AZD1222 (ChAdOx1 nCoV-19) in healthy adults. Trial participant PBMC samples were collected at day 0 and day 28 after the second dose for TCRbeta chain sequencing. The CDR3 regions of human TCRbeta chains were analyzed by immunosequencing. In the paper's pipeline: Repertoire TCRs were matched against a reference library of SARS-CoV-2-specific TCRs generated with the MIRA antigen-specificity platform. Breadth was defined as the fraction of unique TCRs that were SARS-CoV-2-associated, and depth was defined as the fraction of total T cells that were SARS-CoV-2-associated. Using the MIRA data, each spike-specific TCR was assigned both to the spike region to which the TCR was reactive and to a CD4 or CD8 class. Log10-transformed breadth and depth values were compared by one-way ANOVA with Sidak's multiple comparisons tests. Held by TCRdb, this immuneACCESS table contains in-frame sequences only and omits some clones. Under half of the omission traces to an unresolved V gene where checked; the cause of the rest is unknown. Clone size and the V and J calls come from that table; the DNA yielded D and trimming. In this sample the table shows 65,000 to 100,000 clones, around 84% of which occur a single time. The ten largest clones capture less than 25% of the sample.

Comment on this clone: Its antigen remains unidentified. Nothing much larger sits one base from this clone, and base qualities are not available. The sample has other DNA sequences that encode this CDR3 too.

This receptor was obtained from an adult in good health. The sequence joins TRBV18 to TRBJ2-7; the D segment cannot be called with confidence. The starting material was peripheral blood, obtained on day 0 of AZD1222 vaccination. CDR3 protein: CASSSSSYEQYF. The sequenced DNA: TGTGCCAGCTCATCCTCCTCCTACGAGCAGTACTTC.